Listed below are T cell receptor beta chains from one sample, sequenced in a study of Graves' ophthalmopathy and Graves' hyperthyroidism. MiXCR, applied by TCRdb to the multiplex PCR reads, yields one record per CDR3 protein. The sample records 45,000 to 60,000 distinct CDR3 sequences, roughly half being singletons. What was sequenced was peripheral blood. All receptors come from an adult woman with Graves' ophthalmopathy. Both conserved end residues are part of each CDR3. Each record gives: D gene, J gene, clone size, V gene, CDR3 protein, CDR3 DNA. The D gene is left open where the match is weak. The size entry is marked missing in some rows and otherwise reads once, few, many or a size class.

D: TRBD1
J: TRBJ1-1
size: NA
V: TRBV7-2
CDR3: CASSPDRVSEAFF
DNA: TGTGCCAGCAGTCCGGACAGGGTGTCTGAAGCTTTCTTT

D: NA
J: TRBJ1-2
size: many
V: TRBV28
CDR3: CASSSGRSYTF
DNA: TGTGCCAGCAGTTCAGGGAGGAGCTACACCTTC

D: NA
J: TRBJ1-2
size: NA
V: TRBV7-2
CDR3: CASWPGISYNGYTF
DNA: TGTGCCAGCTGGCCGGGAATCTCCTACAATGGCTACACCTTC

D: NA
J: TRBJ2-5
size: many
V: TRBV30
CDR3: CAWIVKETQYF
DNA: TGTGCCTGGATAGTCAAAGAGACCCAGTACTTC

D: NA
J: TRBJ2-3
size: many
V: TRBV6-2/TRBV6-3
CDR3: CASSYLGTDTQYF
DNA: TGTGCCAGCAGTTACTTAGGCACAGATACGCAGTATTTT

D: TRBD2
J: TRBJ2-3
size: NA
V: TRBV11-2
CDR3: CASSSLTSGRDTQYF
DNA: TGTGCCAGCAGCTCCCTGACTAGCGGAAGAGATACGCAGTATTTT

D: TRBD1
J: TRBJ2-3
size: many
V: TRBV20-1
CDR3: CSARQGAKDTQYF
DNA: TGCAGTGCCAGACAGGGGGCCAAAGATACGCAGTATTTT

D: NA
J: TRBJ1-4
size: many
V: TRBV19
CDR3: CASRSGRTNEKLFF
DNA: TGTGCCAGTAGATCGGGAAGAACTAATGAAAAACTGTTTTTT

D: TRBD1
J: TRBJ1-5
size: many
V: TRBV19
CDR3: CASSTQGASNQPQHF
DNA: TGTGCCAGTAGTACCCAGGGGGCCAGCAATCAGCCCCAGCATTTT

D: NA
J: TRBJ1-2
size: NA
V: TRBV29-1
CDR3: CSVEDGAEGYTF
DNA: TGCAGCGTTGAAGATGGGGCGGAGGGCTACACCTTC

D: NA
J: TRBJ1-4
size: few
V: TRBV20-1
CDR3: CSASKHSTNEKLFF
DNA: TGCAGTGCTTCTAAACATTCAACTAATGAAAAACTGTTTTTT

D: TRBD2
J: TRBJ2-1
size: many
V: TRBV5-5
CDR3: CASSQGLYNDEQFF
DNA: TGTGCCAGCAGCCAGGGACTATATAACGATGAGCAGTTCTTC

D: TRBD2
J: TRBJ2-1
size: many
V: TRBV6-1
CDR3: CASSGTSGSNNEQFF
DNA: TGTGCCAGCAGTGGGACTAGCGGGAGCAACAATGAGCAGTTCTTC

D: TRBD1
J: TRBJ1-1
size: many
V: TRBV12-3/TRBV12-4
CDR3: CASSLSGGEAFF
DNA: TGTGCCAGCAGTTTATCAGGGGGTGAAGCTTTCTTT